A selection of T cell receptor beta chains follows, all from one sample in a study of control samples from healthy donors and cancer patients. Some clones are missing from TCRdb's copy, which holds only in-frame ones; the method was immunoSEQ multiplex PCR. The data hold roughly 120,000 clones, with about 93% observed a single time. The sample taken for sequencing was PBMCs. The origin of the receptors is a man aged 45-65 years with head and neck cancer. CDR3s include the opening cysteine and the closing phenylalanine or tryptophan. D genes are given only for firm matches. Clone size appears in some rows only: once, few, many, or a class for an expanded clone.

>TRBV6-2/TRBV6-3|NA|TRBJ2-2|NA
TGTGCCAGCAGTTATTTCCCGACCGGGACCGGGGAGCTGTTTTTT
CASSYFPTGTGELFF
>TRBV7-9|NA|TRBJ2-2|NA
TGTGCCAGCAGCTCCCTCCCAGGTCAGGACTTGAACACCGGGGAGCTGTTTTTT
CASSSLPGQDLNTGELFF
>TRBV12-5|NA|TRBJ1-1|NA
TGTGCTAGTGGTCTCCAGGGGAACACTGAAGCTTTCTTT
CASGLQGNTEAFF
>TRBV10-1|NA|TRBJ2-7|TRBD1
TGCGCCAGCAGACTTAGAATCGGACAGGCGTCCTACGAGCAGTACTTC
CASRLRIGQASYEQYF
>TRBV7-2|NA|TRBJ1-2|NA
TGTGCCAGCAGCTTGGGGCCAGGGGAAGGATCGGCAGGGTTGGTTGGCTACACCTTC
CASSLGPGEGSAGLVGYTF
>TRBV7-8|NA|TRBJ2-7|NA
TGTGCCAACGGCTGGACCACGACCTCCTACGAGCAGTACTTC
CANGWTTTSYEQYF
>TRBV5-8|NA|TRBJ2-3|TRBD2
TGTGCCAGCAGCCTGAGACTAGCGGGGGGCATAGATACGCAGTATTTT
CASSLRLAGGIDTQYF
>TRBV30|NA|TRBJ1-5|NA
TGTGCCTGGAGTAACGGATATCAGCCCCAGCATTTT
CAWSNGYQPQHF
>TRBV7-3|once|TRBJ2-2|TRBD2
TGTGCCAGCAGCTTTCACGCGGGGGGCAGCTCGAACACCGGGGAGCTGTTTTTT
CASSFHAGGSSNTGELFF
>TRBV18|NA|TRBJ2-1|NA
TGTGCCAGCTGCCGGACAGCTTACAATGAGCAGTTCTTC
CASCRTAYNEQFF
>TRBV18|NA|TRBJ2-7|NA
TGTGCCAGCTCGCCCGGGACAACGGTCGACGAGCAGTACTTC
CASSPGTTVDEQYF
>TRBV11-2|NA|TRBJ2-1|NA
TGTGCCAGCAGCTTAGAAGGAGGCTCCTACAATGAGCAGTTCTTC
CASSLEGGSYNEQFF
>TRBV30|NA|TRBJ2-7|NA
TGTGCCTGGAGTGCCCGGGGGCTCTACGAGCAGTACTTC
CAWSARGLYEQYF
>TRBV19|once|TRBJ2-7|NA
TGTGCCAGAAGGGCAGGGGCCGACGAGCAGTACTTC
CARRAGADEQYF
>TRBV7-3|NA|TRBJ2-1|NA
TGTGCCAGCAGCTCGGGTGGGAAGGGGGAAGGTGAGCAGTTCTTC
CASSSGGKGEGEQFF
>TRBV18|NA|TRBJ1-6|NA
TGTGCCAGCTCTGGGGCCCCGAATTCACCCCTCCACTTT
CASSGAPNSPLHF
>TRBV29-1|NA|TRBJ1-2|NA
TGCGGCGTTAGTCTTTCGGACCACACCTATGGCTACACCTTC
CGVSLSDHTYGYTF
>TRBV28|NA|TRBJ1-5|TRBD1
TGTGCCAGCAGTTTTAGGGGGCGAAACAATCAGCCCCAGCATTTT
CASSFRGRNNQPQHF
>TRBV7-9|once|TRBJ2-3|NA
TGTGCCAGCAGCTTCGGGGATTGGACAGATACGCAGTATTTT
CASSFGDWTDTQYF
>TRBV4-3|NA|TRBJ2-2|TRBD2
TGCGCCAGCAGCCAGTGGGGGGGGAACACCGGGGAGCTGTTTTTT
CASSQWGGNTGELFF
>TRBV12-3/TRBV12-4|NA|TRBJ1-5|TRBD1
TGTGCCAGCAGGGGACAGGGGGGACAGCCCCAGCATTTT
CASRGQGGQPQHF
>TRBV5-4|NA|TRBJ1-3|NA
TGTGCCAGCAGCCGGGGCCTCTCGGCTGGAAACACCATATATTTT
CASSRGLSAGNTIYF
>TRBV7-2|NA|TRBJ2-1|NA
TGTGCCAGCAGCCTAAGACTCATTTCGAGCGAGCAGTTCTTC
CASSLRLISSEQFF
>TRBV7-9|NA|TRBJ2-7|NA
TGTGCCAGCAGCCTCGCCCGGGAGCAGTACTTC
CASSLAREQYF
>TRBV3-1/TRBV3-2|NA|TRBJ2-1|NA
TGTGCCAGCAGCCAAGGGTGGCTCGGTGAGCAGTTCTTC
CASSQGWLGEQFF
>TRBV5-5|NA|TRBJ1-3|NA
TGTGCCAGCAGCACGGACAGTCGTATTTCCGGAAACACCATATATTTT
CASSTDSRISGNTIYF
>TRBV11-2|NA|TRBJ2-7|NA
TGTGCCAGCAGCTTAATAACGATCGCTGGGAACGAGCAGTACTTC
CASSLITIAGNEQYF
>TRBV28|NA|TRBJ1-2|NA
TGTGCCACCCCCCCAACCTCCTATGGCTACACCTTC
CATPPTSYGYTF
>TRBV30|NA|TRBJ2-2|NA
TGTGCCTGGAGTGACACACCGAACACCGGGGAGCTGTTTTTT
CAWSDTPNTGELFF
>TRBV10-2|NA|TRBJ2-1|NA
TGCGCCAGCAGGCTAGGGCAGGGGAATGAGCAGTTCTTC
CASRLGQGNEQFF
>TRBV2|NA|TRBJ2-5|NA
TGTGCCGGTATCTCTTGGGCGGGGGCCGTCCAAGAGACCCAGTACTTC
CAGISWAGAVQETQYF
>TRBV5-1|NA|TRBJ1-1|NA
TGCGCCAGCAGCTTGCTCATGGGGGAGGCGACTGAAGCTTTCTTT
CASSLLMGEATEAFF
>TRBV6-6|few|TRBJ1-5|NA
TGTGCCAGCAGTTCGAGGAGGGATAGCAATCAGCCCCAGCATTTT
CASSSRRDSNQPQHF
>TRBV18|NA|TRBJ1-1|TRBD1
TGTGCCAGCTCACGGGACAGGTTGAGTCAGTACACTGAAGCTTTCTTT
CASSRDRLSQYTEAFF
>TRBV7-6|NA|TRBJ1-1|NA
TGTGCCAGCAGGTCGACCTTGAACACTGAAGCTTTCTTT
CASRSTLNTEAFF
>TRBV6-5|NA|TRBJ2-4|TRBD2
TGTGCCAGCAGCCGTAGCGGGGCTAAAAACATTCAGTACTTC
CASSRSGAKNIQYF
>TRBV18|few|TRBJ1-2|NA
TGTGCCAGCTCACCAGGACAGTCTAACTATGGCTACACCTTC
CASSPGQSNYGYTF
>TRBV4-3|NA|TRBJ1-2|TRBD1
TGCGCCAGCAGCCAAGAAGCCAGGGGGAACTATGGCTACACCTTC
CASSQEARGNYGYTF
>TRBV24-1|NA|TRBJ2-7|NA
TGTGCCACCAGTGATTTCGAGGGGAGGGAGCAGTACTTC
CATSDFEGREQYF
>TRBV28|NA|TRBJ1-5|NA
TGTGCCAGCAGCCAGATAAGGACCGATAGCAATCAGCCCCAGCATTTT
CASSQIRTDSNQPQHF
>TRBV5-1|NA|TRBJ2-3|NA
TGCGCCAGCAACCAGGGCGGCACAGATACGCAGTATTTT
CASNQGGTDTQYF
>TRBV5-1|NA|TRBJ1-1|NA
TGCGCCAGCAGCTTGGACCGGAACACTGAAGCTTTCTTT
CASSLDRNTEAFF
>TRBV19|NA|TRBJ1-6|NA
TGTGCCAGTACCTCGGTGGGCTCACCCCTCCACTTT
CASTSVGSPLHF
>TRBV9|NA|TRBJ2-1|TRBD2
TGTGCCAGCAGCGCTACTAGCGGGTGGAGCTCCTACAATGAGCAGTTCTTC
CASSATSGWSSYNEQFF
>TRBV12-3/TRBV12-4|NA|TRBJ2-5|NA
TGTGCCAGCAGTCCCACCCTAGGGACCCAGTACTTC
CASSPTLGTQYF
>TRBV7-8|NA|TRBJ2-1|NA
TGTGCCAGCAGCTTAAGCCTAGTTAATTGGAGGTCCTACAATGAGCAGTTCTTC
CASSLSLVNWRSYNEQFF
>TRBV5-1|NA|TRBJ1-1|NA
TGCGCTAGTCGGGGACGGTTGAACACTGAAGCTTTCTTT
CASRGRLNTEAFF
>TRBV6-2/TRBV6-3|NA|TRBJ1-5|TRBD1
TGTGCCAGCAGTGACGGGACAGGCAGGCATTTT
CASSDGTGRHF
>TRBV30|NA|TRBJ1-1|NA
TGTGCCTGGAGTGTGCACCTGAACACTGAAGCTTTCTTT
CAWSVHLNTEAFF
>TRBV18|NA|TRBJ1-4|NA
TGTGCCAGCTCACCGGTGGACCGCCCTAATGAAAAACTGTTTTTT
CASSPVDRPNEKLFF
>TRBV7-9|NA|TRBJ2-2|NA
TGTGCCAGCAGCTTAGGACAGTCGGGGACCGGGGAGCTGTTTTTT
CASSLGQSGTGELFF
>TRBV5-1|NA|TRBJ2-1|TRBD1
TGCGCCAGCAGCTGGGGGACAGGTCACAATGAGCAGTTCTTC
CASSWGTGHNEQFF
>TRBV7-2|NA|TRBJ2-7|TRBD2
TGTGCCAGCAGCTTATATTGGACTAGCGGGGGGGCCTACGAGCAGTACTTC
CASSLYWTSGGAYEQYF
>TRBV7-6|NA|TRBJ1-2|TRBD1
TGTGCCAGCACCTCGACACCGCTCGGGCAGGGGGACTATGGCTACACCTTC
CASTSTPLGQGDYGYTF
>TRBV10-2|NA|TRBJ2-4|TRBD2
TGCGCCAGCAGTGAGTCGACTAGCGGGGGGAAAAACATTCAGTACTTC
CASSESTSGGKNIQYF
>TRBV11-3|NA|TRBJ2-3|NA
TGTGCCAGCAGCCGAGGTGTCGCAGATACGCAGTATTTT
CASSRGVADTQYF
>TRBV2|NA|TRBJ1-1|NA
TGTGCCAGCAGTGAAGGACCGGGACGGATGAACACTGAAGCTTTCTTT
CASSEGPGRMNTEAFF
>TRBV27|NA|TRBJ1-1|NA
TGTGCCAGCAGTTTTTCGGCGAACACTGAAGCTTTCTTT
CASSFSANTEAFF
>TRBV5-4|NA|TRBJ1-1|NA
TGTGCCAGCAGCTTCCAGGGAGTCACTGAAGCTTTCTTT
CASSFQGVTEAFF
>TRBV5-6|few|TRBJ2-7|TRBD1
TGTGCCAGCAGCTTCGGGACAGGGTACTACGAGCAGTACTTC
CASSFGTGYYEQYF